The 15 T cell receptor beta chains listed next were all sequenced from one sample in a study of PD-L1 blockade in urothelial cancer. Clones were sequenced by immunoSEQ multiplex PCR, and TCRdb holds only the in-frame ones, with some missing. The table shows tens of thousands of clones, with roughly 80% occurring only once. Source: PBMCs, taken around atezolizumab (anti-PD-L1) treatment. Receptors were obtained from a man between 65 and 80 years old with urothelial cancer.

Only a few counts were recorded for this clone. J is TRBJ2-7 and V is TRBV9; D gene ambiguous. Trimming took off 1 base at V and 2 bases at J, with 13 bases between the two ends. This CDR3 comprises 15 residues. CDR1 and CDR2 (germline): SGDLS, YYNGEE. CDR3 protein: CASSVLPGLTYEQYF. The CDR3 DNA reads as TGTGCCAGCAGCGTACTGCCAGGTTTAACCTACGAGCAGTACTTC. Together with reference TRBV9 and TRBJ2-7, the CDR3 gives the full variable domain: DSGVTQTPKHLITATGQRVTLRCSPRSGDLSVYWYQQSLDQGLQFLIQYYNGEERAKGNILERFSAQQFPDLHSELNLSSLELGDSALYFCASSVLPGLTYEQYFGPGTRLTVT.

The V call is TRBV28, the J call TRBJ2-3; D gene unclear. The germline CDR1 and CDR2 sequences are MDHEN and SYDVKM. The CDR3 consists of 18 residues. Trimming took 2 bases from V and 2 from J, leaving 20 bases between them. CDR3 DNA sequence: TGTGCCAGCAGTTTAAGCCGAGGTTTGGGTTCCCACACAGATACGCAGTATTTT. Translation: CASSLSRGLGSHTDTQYF.

This clone was counted many times. This chain connects TRBV5-6 to TRBJ1-2; 7 nucleotides agree with TRBD1. Germline assignment: CDR1 SGHDT and CDR2 YYEEEE. The CDR3 runs 15 residues. J was trimmed by 4 bases and V by 3 bases; bases with no gene match: 9. Written as DNA, the CDR3 is TGTGCCAGCAGCTCGGCAGGGGGGAGGTTCTATGGCTACACCTTC. The encoded protein is CASSSAGGRFYGYTF.

The J gene is TRBJ2-5, the V gene TRBV29-1, with a tentative D call TRBD1 (6 bases). Germline V lookup: CDR1 SQVTM, CDR2 ANQGSEA. CDR3 size: 13 residues. Trimming left V 7 bases short and J 3 bases short, with 15 bases between. CDR3 sequence: CSAARGGKETQYF. The CDR3, as DNA: TGCAGCGCCGCAAGAGGGGGAAAAGAGACCCAGTACTTC.

Here the CDR3 reads CASRGAGYEQFF. The DNA of the CDR3 is TGTGCCAGTCGGGGGGCGGGTTATGAGCAGTTCTTC. The chain combines TRBV6-6 with TRBJ2-1; D perhaps matches TRBD2 (7 bases). This CDR3 is 12 amino acids long. The germline CDR1 and CDR2 sequences are MNHNY and SVGAGI (reference sequence). V shed 9 bases and J shed 8 bases, with 14 bases lying between them.

This chain joins TRBV19 and TRBJ2-7, with a weak D call TRBD2 (6 bases). V gave up 10 bases and J gave up 0 bases, with 16 bases separating them. Germline V gene data show CDR1 as LNHDA and CDR2 as SQIVND (reference sequence). The CDR3 runs 14 residues. The CDR3 region has the DNA TGTGCCACCTCGGGAGATCCTCGCTCCTACGAGCAGTACTTC. This translates into CATSGDPRSYEQYF.

The CDR3 loop reads CAISDPDEQYF. The CDR3 DNA follows: TGTGCCATCAGTGACCCCGACGAGCAGTACTTC. J is TRBJ2-7 and V is TRBV10-3; D uncertain. V was shortened by 3 bases and J by 5 bases, with 5 bases between the two germline ends. This CDR3 spans 11 amino acids. Germline CDR1 is ENHRY and CDR2 is SYGVKD.

This clone was recorded once. The chain joins TRBV19 to TRBJ2-1, with 8 nucleotides matching TRBD2. The CDR3 extends over 14 amino acids. The V segment lost 5 bases and the J segment 10 bases; nucleotides outside the gene matches: 10. Per the germline V gene, CDR1 is LNHDA and CDR2 is SQIVND (reference sequence). CDR3 loop: CASSGSGIVREQFF. Here the CDR3 DNA reads TGTGCCAGTAGTGGTAGCGGGATAGTAAGGGAGCAGTTCTTC.

The rearrangement uses TRBV5-4 and TRBJ1-1, with TRBD1 identical over 7 bases. Germline V CDR1 and CDR2: SGHNT, YYREEE (reference sequence). The CDR3 length is 15 residues. V lost 2 bases, J lost 2 bases, and 6 bases stayed unmatched. The CDR3 protein is CASSFRQGINTEAFF. The DNA of the CDR3 is TGTGCCAGCAGCTTCCGACAGGGTATTAACACTGAAGCTTTCTTT.

The chain combines TRBV4-3 with TRBJ2-7; 9 positions agree with TRBD2. Germline V CDR1 and CDR2: LGHNA, YSLEER. The V and J ends lost 1 base and 2 bases, in that order; junction bases with no gene match: 12. The CDR3 covers 18 residues. This CDR3 reads CASSQAALAGVTAYEQYF. The CDR3 DNA reads as TGCGCCAGCAGCCAAGCGGCCTTAGCGGGAGTAACGGCCTACGAGCAGTACTTC.

DNA of the CDR3: TGTGCCTCCTCACAGGGGTCCGAGCAGTACTTC. This codes for CASSQGSEQYF. The V call is TRBV2, the J call TRBJ2-7, with TRBD1 identical over 7 bases. This CDR3 is built from 11 residues. Trimming at V came to 11 bases and at J to 6 bases, leaving 7 bases not matched to a gene. Germline assignment: CDR1 SNHLY and CDR2 FYNNEI.

This clone has more than one count but fewer than ten. The chain links TRBV7-2 to TRBJ2-3; 10 nucleotides line up with TRBD2. This CDR3 is built from 16 residues. V lost 5 bases to trimming and J lost 3 bases; unmatched junction nucleotides: 8. Germline V lookup: CDR1 SGHTA, CDR2 FQGNSA. CDR3 sequence: CASSHSGLADTDTQYF. CDR3 coding DNA: TGTGCCAGCAGCCATTCCGGACTAGCGGATACAGATACGCAGTATTTT.

V gene TRBV10-3 combines with J gene TRBJ1-1; weak D call: TRBD1 (6 bases). CDR3 size: 13 residues. Germline V gene sequence: CDR1 ENHRY, CDR2 SYGVKD. V was pared by 6 bases and J by 4 bases, with 12 bases between. The CDR3 loop reads CAIRGQSGTEAFF. For the CDR3, the DNA is TGTGCCATCAGAGGACAGTCGGGCACTGAAGCTTTCTTT.

This chain joins TRBV29-1 and TRBJ1-2; TRBD1 agrees at 10 bases. With V trimmed by 5 bases and J by 5 bases, 5 bases remained unmatched. CDR1 SQVTM and CDR2 ANQGSEA come from the germline V gene. CDR3 length equals 13 residues. The CDR3 spells CSVSGGQGYGYTF. In DNA form, the CDR3 reads TGCAGCGTTTCTGGGGGACAGGGGTATGGCTACACCTTC.

V is TRBV19 and J is TRBJ2-5; 7 nucleotides match TRBD2. With V trimmed by 1 base and J by 4 bases, 6 bases remained unmatched. The length of the CDR3 is 15 residues. The germline V gene has CDR1 LNHDA and CDR2 SQIVND (reference sequence). The CDR3 DNA sequence: TGTGCCAGTAGTATAGCGACGGGGGGTGCAGAGACCCAGTACTTC. As protein: CASSIATGGAETQYF.